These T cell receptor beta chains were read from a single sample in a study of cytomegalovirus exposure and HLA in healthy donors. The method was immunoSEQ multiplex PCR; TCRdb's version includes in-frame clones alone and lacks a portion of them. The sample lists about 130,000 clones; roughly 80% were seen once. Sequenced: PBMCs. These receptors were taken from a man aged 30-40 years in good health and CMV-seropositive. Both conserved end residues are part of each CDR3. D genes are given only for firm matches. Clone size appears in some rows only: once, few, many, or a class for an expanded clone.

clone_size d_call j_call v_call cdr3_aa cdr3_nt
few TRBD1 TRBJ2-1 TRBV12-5 CASGGTGNEQFF TGTGCTAGTGGTGGGACAGGGAATGAGCAGTTCTTC
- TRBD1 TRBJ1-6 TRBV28 CASSPGTDNSPLHF TGTGCCAGCAGCCCCGGGACAGACAATTCACCCCTCCACTTT
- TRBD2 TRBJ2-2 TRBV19 CASRASGASNTGELFF TGTGCCAGTAGGGCTAGCGGGGCCTCGAACACCGGGGAGCTGTTTTTT
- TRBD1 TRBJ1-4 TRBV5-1 CASSSTGAQQTNEKLFF TGCGCCAGCAGCTCTACAGGGGCCCAACAGACTAATGAAAAACTGTTTTTT
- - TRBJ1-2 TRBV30 CAWSSPPHRYGYTF TGTGCCTGGAGTTCCCCCCCACACCGCTATGGCTACACCTTC
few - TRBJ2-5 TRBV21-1 CASSKLIDSGVETQYF TGTGCCAGCAGCAAACTCATCGACAGTGGCGTCGAGACCCAGTACTTC
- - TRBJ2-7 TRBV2 CASSVSSGQYEQYF TGTGCCAGCAGTGTGAGCAGTGGGCAATACGAGCAGTACTTC
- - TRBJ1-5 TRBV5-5 CASSWTGNQPQHF TGTGCCAGCAGCTGGACAGGCAATCAGCCCCAGCATTTT
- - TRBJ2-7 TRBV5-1 CASSLVTGSSYEQYF TGCGCCAGCAGCTTGGTTACCGGGAGCTCCTACGAGCAGTACTTC
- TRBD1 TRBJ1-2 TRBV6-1 CASRPGQGAGYTF TGTGCCAGCAGGCCGGGACAGGGGGCTGGCTACACCTTC
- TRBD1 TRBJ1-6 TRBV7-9 CASSPHTGGDSPLHF TGTGCCAGCAGCCCCCACACAGGGGGCGATTCACCCCTCCACTTT
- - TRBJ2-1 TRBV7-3 CASSLRYGNEQFF TGTGCCAGCAGCTTAAGATACGGCAATGAGCAGTTCTTC
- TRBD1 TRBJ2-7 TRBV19 CASSRGQGGTYEQYF TGTGCCAGTAGTAGGGGACAGGGGGGAACCTACGAGCAGTACTTC
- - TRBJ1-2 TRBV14 CASSQISQSPGYGYTF TGTGCCAGCAGCCAAATATCTCAATCCCCCGGTTATGGCTACACCTTC
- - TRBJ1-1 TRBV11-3 CASSLGGGLNTEAFF TGTGCCAGCAGCTTAGGGGGAGGGCTGAACACTGAAGCTTTCTTT
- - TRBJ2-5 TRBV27 CASSPGVLETQYF TGTGCCAGCAGTCCCGGGGTTTTAGAGACCCAGTACTTC
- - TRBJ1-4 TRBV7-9 CASQEGRLEKLFF TGTGCCAGCCAGGAGGGGCGGCTTGAAAAACTGTTTTTT
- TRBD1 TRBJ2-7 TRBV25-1 CASSALGTGSSYEQYF TGTGCCAGCAGTGCTCTGGGGACAGGTAGCTCCTACGAGCAGTACTTC
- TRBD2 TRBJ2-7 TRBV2 CASSPTSGVAYEQYF TGTGCCAGCAGTCCCACTAGCGGGGTTGCTTACGAGCAGTACTTC
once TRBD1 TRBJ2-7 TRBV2 CASSGGDRKSYEQYF TGTGCCAGCAGTGGGGGGGACAGGAAAAGCTACGAGCAGTACTTC
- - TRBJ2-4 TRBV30 CAWKGPANIQYF TGTGCCTGGAAGGGGCCAGCAAACATTCAGTACTTC
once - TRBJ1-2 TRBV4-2 CASSQAKGFPTSHYGYTF TGTGCCAGCAGCCAGGCCAAGGGGTTCCCGACTTCCCACTATGGCTACACCTTC
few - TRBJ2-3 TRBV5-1 CASSSGGPTDTQYF TGCGCCAGCAGCTCTGGCGGGCCAACAGATACGCAGTATTTT
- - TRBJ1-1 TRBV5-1 CASSRVQGFNFGNTEAFF TGCGCCAGCAGCCGGGTACAGGGTTTTAACTTTGGGAACACTGAAGCTTTCTTT
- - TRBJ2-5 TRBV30 CAWSVQFRETQYF TGTGCCTGGAGTGTACAGTTCCGAGAGACCCAGTACTTC
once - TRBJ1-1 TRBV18 CASSPGTGEAFF TGTGCCAGCTCGCCTGGAACAGGTGAAGCTTTCTTT
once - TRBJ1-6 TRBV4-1 CASSQLPLPGPLYNSPLHF TGCGCCAGCAGCCAGCTCCCGCTCCCAGGGCCCCTTTATAATTCACCCCTCCACTTT
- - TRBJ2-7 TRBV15 CATSRGLGQTSSYEQYF TGTGCCACCAGCAGAGGGTTGGGGCAGACCTCCTCCTACGAGCAGTACTTC
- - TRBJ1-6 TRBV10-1 CASSDANSPPHF TGCGCCAGCAGTGATGCGAATTCACCCCCCCACTTT
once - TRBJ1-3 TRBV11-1 CASSFRPADGTIYF TGTGCCAGCAGCTTTAGACCGGCGGATGGCACCATATATTTT
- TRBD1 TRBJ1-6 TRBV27 CASRRTGADSPLHF TGTGCCAGCAGGCGGACAGGGGCAGATTCACCCCTCCACTTT
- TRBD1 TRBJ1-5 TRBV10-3 CAISESGTGGQPQHF TGTGCCATCAGTGAGTCGGGGACAGGGGGTCAGCCCCAGCATTTT
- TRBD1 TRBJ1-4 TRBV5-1 CASSLGVTGNEKLFF TGCGCCAGCAGCTTGGGTGTGACAGGGAATGAAAAACTGTTTTTT
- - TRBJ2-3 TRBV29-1 CSVESKQGSTDTQYF TGCAGCGTTGAATCGAAGCAGGGAAGCACAGATACGCAGTATTTT
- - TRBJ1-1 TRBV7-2 CASSPRTVNTEAFF TGTGCCAGCAGCCCAAGGACAGTCAACACTGAAGCTTTCTTT